These 7 T cell receptor beta chains came from one sample sequenced in a study of cytomegalovirus exposure and HLA in healthy donors. Primers included in the PCR were 60 Vbeta and 13 Jbeta primers. Using immunoSEQ multiplex PCR, the repertoire was profiled, and TCRdb retains in-frame clones only, with some absent. The repertoire has about 90,000 clones, approximately 88% of them found once; the top ten carry 2% to 2.5%. Material for sequencing was PBMCs. The receptors derive from a man in his late teens or twenties in good health and CMV-seronegative.

The rearrangement joins TRBV7-2 to TRBJ2-7, with 13 bases matching TRBD2. V shed 5 bases and J 4 bases; nucleotides not matched to a gene: 8. Germline V CDR1 and CDR2: SGHTA, FQGNSA. This CDR3 is 16 amino acids long. CDR3 amino acids: CASSGGLAGVTYEQYF. For the CDR3, the DNA is TGTGCCAGCAGCGGTGGACTAGCGGGAGTAACTTACGAGCAGTACTTC.

For the CDR3, the DNA is TGTGCCAGCAGTCCCGTCAGGGCTGGCTACACCTTC. Translated: CASSPVRAGYTF. V is TRBV7-2 and J is TRBJ1-2; TRBD1 might be the D (5 bases). The CDR3 is 12 amino acids. CDR1 is SGHTA and CDR2 is FQGNSA in the germline V gene. The V end was cut by 6 bases, the J end by 7 bases, with 12 bases between.

The rearrangement joins TRBV5-1 to TRBJ2-7, with 7 bases aligning to TRBD1. Trimming cost V 4 bases and J 5 bases; bases outside gene matches: 3. The CDR3 spans 12 residues. CDR1 is SGHRS and CDR2 is YFSETQ in the germline V gene. The CDR3 DNA reads as TGCGCCAGCAGCCTGGGGACAGACGAGCAGTACTTC. Its protein product is CASSLGTDEQYF.

In its sample, this clone was seen once. The gene calls are TRBV5-6 and TRBJ1-5; 8 bases line up with TRBD1. Germline lookup yields CDR1 SGHDT and CDR2 YYEEEE. V trimming: 0 bases; J trimming: 0 bases; junction bases outside the gene matches: 5. This CDR3 spans 17 amino acids. The CDR3 bases are TGTGCCAGCAGCTTGGGGACAGGGTCCTATAGCAATCAGCCCCAGCATTTT. Translated: CASSLGTGSYSNQPQHF.

The chain's CDR3 is CASSQTGMVQYF. CDR3 DNA: TGTGCCAGCAGCCAGACAGGGATGGTCCAGTACTTC. This chain links TRBV6-5 with TRBJ2-5, with 7 bases lining up with TRBD1. The CDR3 extends over 12 amino acids. The V segment lost 6 bases and the J segment 10 bases; nucleotides outside the gene matches: 8. From germline, CDR1 is MNHEY and CDR2 SVGAGI.

This chain joins TRBV11-3 and TRBJ1-1; 7 positions agree with TRBD1. J was trimmed by 7 bases and V by 5 bases; bases with no gene match: 7. CDR1 and CDR2 from the germline V gene are SGHNT and YENEEA. This CDR3 has 13 residues. CDR3 sequence reads: CASSRGTASEAFF. CDR3 bases: TGTGCCAGCAGCCGCGGGACAGCAAGTGAAGCTTTCTTT.

This chain joins TRBV7-9 and TRBJ1-4; unclear D gene. Trimming pared 5 bases from V and 8 bases from J, leaving 12 bases between. CDR3 length equals 13 residues. The germline CDR1 and CDR2 sequences are SEHNR and FQNEAQ (reference sequence). The CDR3 protein is CASSPLGREKLFF. CDR3 nucleotide sequence: TGTGCCAGCAGCCCCCTGGGGAGGGAAAAACTGTTTTTT.